A single TCR beta chain is shown here with its context. The antigen is undetermined. Combining a sample-barcoded 5' primer with a J-beta primer mix, a second PCR ran for 7 to 11 cycles. The template-switch adaptor was a 5' adaptor with 12 random nucleotides. It tagged each cDNA molecule. MiXCR was run by TCRdb on the 5' RACE reads, yielding one entry per CDR3 protein. The sample holds around 1.1 million distinct CDR3 sequences; around two fifths are singletons and the top ten take less than 15%. The sample belongs to a study of blood T cells in healthy people across ages. Across the study: Template switching recovered approximately one barcoded beta molecule for every two T cells.

General study results and limits: Calculation of diversity from one million T cells yielded estimates considered to be underestimates.

The CDR3 sequence is 15 residues long. The J gene is TRBJ2-1, the V gene TRBV21-1; TRBD2, the table's D call, lacks a check against the DNA. TRBV21-1 is termed a pseudogene. Specimen: blood. The TCR originated in a man between 18 and 35 years old in good health. CDR3 sequence: CASSKRLAGYNEQFF. CDR3 coding DNA: TGTGCCAGCAGCAAAAGGCTAGCGGGTTACAATGAGCAGTTCTTC.